These 21 T cell receptor beta chains were all obtained from the same sample, sequenced in a study of vaccination effects on CD4 cells after COVID-19. Antigens of these TCRs are unknown. Assay used: immunoSEQ multiplex PCR; TCRdb lists only in-frame clones, some missing. The sample lists more than 20,000 clones, 72% occurring once. Sequencing followed a ViraFEST assay step that expanded antigen-specific CD4+ T cells with viral peptide pools. At the end of roughly ten days of culture, CD4+ T cells were isolated. It was two doses of either the BNT162b2 or mRNA-1273 vaccine that participants received. The sequences come from CD4+ T cells from PBMCs cultured with HCoV-NL63 spike peptides, collected after COVID-19 vaccination. These receptors came from a human donor who received a COVID-19 vaccine.

This clone was seen only once. This chain's CDR3 is CAIGGTGQFSGNTIYF. The CDR3 DNA is TGTGCCATCGGAGGGACAGGGCAGTTCTCTGGAAACACCATATATTTT. The rearrangement uses TRBV10-3 and TRBJ1-3, with 9 bases lining up with TRBD1. This CDR3 is 16 amino acids long. V shed 8 bases, J shed 0 bases, and the junction held 8 bases outside the gene matches. CDR1 ENHRY and CDR2 SYGVKD come from the germline V gene.

V gene TRBV9 combines with J gene TRBJ2-5; 10 bases map to TRBD2. This CDR3 region has 15 residues. Unmatched junction bases numbered 4, after V lost 3 bases and J lost 2 bases. The germline V gene has CDR1 SGDLS and CDR2 YYNGEE. CDR3 nucleotide sequence: TGTGCCAGCAGCGGTGTAGCGGGGGGTCAAGAGACCCAGTACTTC. Translating gives CASSGVAGGQETQYF.

The gene calls are TRBV6-4 and TRBJ2-1; no clear D. Germline V gene data show CDR1 as MRHNA and CDR2 as SNTAGT. The CDR3 is made up of 13 amino acids. Trimming removed 0 bases at V and 5 bases at J, with 5 bases between. For the CDR3, the DNA is TGTGCCAGCAGTGACTCAGGGCACAATGAGCAGTTCTTC. Encoded protein: CASSDSGHNEQFF.

The genes are TRBV21-1 and TRBJ1-1; TRBD1, the D gene given by the table, was not confirmed from the DNA. TRBV21-1 is shown as a pseudogene. The CDR3 contains 16 residues. The CDR3 is CASSKEGTGEGGRAFF. The CDR3 DNA reads TGTGCCAGCAGCAAAGAGGGGACAGGGGAAGGGGGAAGAGCTTTCTTT.

This clone was seen a few times. The chain joins TRBV6-4 to TRBJ2-3; 8 nucleotides match TRBD2. The CDR3 loop spans 14 amino acids. V lost 3 bases to trimming and J lost 4 bases; unmatched junction nucleotides: 3. Per germline, CDR1 MRHNA and CDR2 SNTAGT. The CDR3 loop reads CASSEAGEADTQYF. CDR3 nucleotide sequence: TGTGCCAGCAGTGAAGCGGGAGAGGCAGATACGCAGTATTTT.

The rearrangement joins TRBV12-5 to TRBJ2-1; TRBD2 agrees at 7 bases. The CDR3 consists of 19 residues. Germline assignment: CDR1 LGHNT and CDR2 FRNRAP. The trim removed 6 bases at V and 8 bases at J, leaving 25 bases unmatched. The CDR3 region is CASGYFETWEGPGEDEQFF. For the CDR3, the DNA is TGTGCTAGTGGCTATTTCGAAACCTGGGAGGGGCCTGGTGAGGATGAGCAGTTCTTC.

The chain uses TRBV7-8 and TRBJ2-7, with 8 bases aligning to TRBD1. The junction had 11 bases not matched to a gene; V was cut back by 5 bases and J by 5 bases. The germline gives CDR1 SGHVS, CDR2 FQNEAQ. The CDR3 runs 15 residues. The CDR3 bases are TGTGCCAGCAGCCCCGAGGCCAGGGGGCTTAACGAGCAGTACTTC. Its translation: CASSPEARGLNEQYF. The whole variable domain, remainder taken from reference TRBV7-8 and TRBJ2-7, is GAGVSQSPRYKVAKRGQDVALRCDPISGHVSLFWYQQALGQGPEFLTYFQNEAQLDKSGLPSDRFFAERPEGSVSTLKIQRTQQEDSAVYLCASSPEARGLNEQYFGPGTRLTVT.

The V call is TRBV2, the J call TRBJ1-6, with D tentatively TRBD1 (5 bases). V was trimmed by 0 bases and J by 6 bases, leaving 9 bases between them. Germline V gene sequence: CDR1 SNHLY, CDR2 FYNNEI. The CDR3 has 15 amino acids. CDR3 region: CASSEAGGGNSPLHF. The CDR3 DNA reads as TGTGCCAGCAGTGAAGCTGGGGGTGGTAATTCACCCCTCCACTTT.

The genes are TRBV7-9 and TRBJ1-6, with D tentatively TRBD1 (5 bases). In germline, CDR1 is SEHNR, CDR2 FQNEAQ (reference sequence). Trimming cost V 2 bases and J 0 bases, with 17 bases left between them. CDR3 size: 19 residues. CDR3 nucleotide sequence: TGTGCCAGCAGCTTAACGTCCTGGGACCGCAGCTCCTATAATTCACCCCTCCACTTT. It specifies CASSLTSWDRSSYNSPLHF.

CDR3 nucleotide sequence: TGTGCCAGCAGCTTAGGCCAGGGGAATTCACCCCTCCACTTT. Encoded protein: CASSLGQGNSPLHF. This chain joins TRBV11-3 and TRBJ1-6, with D perhaps matching TRBD1 (6 bases). There are 14 residues in the CDR3. Trimming stripped 1 base from V and 7 bases from J, with 8 bases between. Germline CDR1 reads SGHNT; CDR2 reads YENEEA. Looking up the rest from reference TRBV11-3 and TRBJ1-6 gives the full variable domain: EAGVVQSPRYKIIEKKQPVAFWCNPISGHNTLYWYLQNLGQGPELLIRYENEEAVDDSQLPKDRFSAERLKGVDSTLKIQPAELGDSAVYLCASSLGQGNSPLHFGNGTRLTVT.

This rearrangement joins TRBV7-7 to TRBJ2-5; 8 bases line up with TRBD2. The CDR3 spans 13 residues. With V trimmed by 4 bases and J by 3 bases, 1 base remained unmatched. Germline CDR1 and CDR2: SSHAT and FNYEAQ (reference sequence). This chain's CDR3 is CASSSGLEETQYF. CDR3 coding DNA: TGTGCCAGCAGCTCGGGACTAGAAGAGACCCAGTACTTC.

The rearrangement joins TRBV14 to TRBJ2-3, with TRBD2 identical over 9 bases. This CDR3 has 17 residues. Germline-derived CDR1 and CDR2 are SGHDN and FVKESK. The J segment lost 6 bases and the V segment lost 4 bases, leaving 14 bases of the junction unmatched. The DNA for the CDR3 is TGTGCCAGCAGCCCAAGACTGGGTAGCGGGAGTACTGATACGCAGTATTTT. Amino acid sequence: CASSPRLGSGSTDTQYF.

The chain joins TRBV19 to TRBJ2-2; 7 positions match TRBD2. Losses at the gene ends were 3 bases for V and 0 bases for J; bases not matched to a gene: 4. This CDR3 contains 16 residues. Germline CDR1 and CDR2: LNHDA and SQIVND (reference sequence). The CDR3 nucleotides read TGTGCCAGTAGTATCATGGGAGGGACGAACACCGGGGAGCTGTTTTTT. Its protein is CASSIMGGTNTGELFF.

V usage is TRBV4-1 and J usage is TRBJ1-3; no clear D. In germline, CDR1 is MGHRA, CDR2 YSYEKL. Trimming removed 4 bases from V and 0 bases from J, with 10 bases in between. The CDR3 contains 15 residues. The CDR3 spells CASSREVYSGNTIYF. CDR3 nucleotide sequence: TGCGCCAGCAGCCGGGAAGTCTACTCTGGAAACACCATATATTTT.

The rearrangement joins TRBV5-4 to TRBJ1-2, with D perhaps TRBD1 (6 bases). CDR3 length: 12 residues. Germline V gene data show CDR1 as SGHNT and CDR2 as YYREEE (reference sequence). V was pared by 4 bases and J by 4 bases, with 8 bases between. The CDR3 region has the DNA TGTGCCAGCAGCGAGGACAGCTATGGCTACACCTTC. This encodes CASSEDSYGYTF.

With respect to this clone: The sample has other DNA sequences that encode this CDR3 too. This CDR3 reads CASSSRGGPYEQYF. The DNA for the CDR3 is TGTGCCAGCAGTTCCCGAGGGGGCCCATACGAGCAGTACTTC. This chain joins TRBV27 and TRBJ2-7, with 7 bases matching TRBD1. CDR1 and CDR2 (germline): MNHEY, SMNVEV (reference sequence). V gave up 4 bases and J gave up 4 bases; unmatched junction bases: 7. This CDR3 has 14 residues.

The rearrangement links TRBV4-1 to TRBJ2-5; D is perhaps TRBD2 (6 bases). Germline V CDR1 and CDR2: MGHRA, YSYEKL. The CDR3 spans 13 residues. The germline V and J ends were trimmed by 1 base and 4 bases, with 7 bases remaining between them. CDR3 nucleotides: TGCGCCAGCAGCCAAGCCGGGGGAGAGACCCAGTACTTC. Amino acid sequence: CASSQAGGETQYF.

The CDR3 bases are TGCGCCAGCAGTCGGGACAGGGGGTCTGAAAAACTGTTTTTT. It specifies CASSRDRGSEKLFF. The V gene is TRBV10-2, the J gene TRBJ1-4; TRBD1 matches 11 bases. Unmatched junction bases numbered 3, after V lost 5 bases and J lost 7 bases. Looked up from germline, CDR1 is WSHSY and CDR2 is SAAADI. This CDR3 contains 14 residues.

This chain links TRBV2 with TRBJ2-5, with D perhaps TRBD1 (5 bases). CDR3 size: 13 residues. Germline V gives CDR1 SNHLY, CDR2 FYNNEI. V was clipped by 10 bases and J by 1 base, with 13 bases between them. CDR3 protein: CATQGNGQETQYF. CDR3 sequence (DNA): TGTGCCACCCAGGGCAATGGCCAAGAGACCCAGTACTTC.

The gene calls are TRBV5-1 and TRBJ1-2; 9 nucleotides match TRBD1. Trimming cost V 3 bases and J 4 bases; bases outside gene matches: 4. The CDR3 totals 14 residues. Germline CDR1 and CDR2: SGHRS and YFSETQ. This chain's CDR3 is CASSYSDRGYGYTF. DNA of the CDR3: TGCGCCAGCAGCTATTCGGACAGGGGCTATGGCTACACCTTC.

The CDR3 sequence: CASSQAGYGELFF. The CDR3 DNA reads TGTGCCAGCAGCCAAGCAGGGTACGGGGAGCTGTTTTTT. V and J are TRBV3-1 (or the pseudogene TRBV3-2) and TRBJ2-2; TRBD1 might be the D (5 bases). This CDR3 has 13 amino acids. V was clipped by 1 base and J by 7 bases, with 7 bases between them. Per germline, CDR1 LGHDT and CDR2 YNNKEL (reference sequence).